The subject of this entry is one T cell receptor beta chain. Its target is not known. Sequenced by immunoSEQ multiplex PCR; TCRdb stores in-frame clones only, minus some. The sample contains fewer than 30,000 clones, approximately 78% of which appear only once. The record originates from a study of neoadjuvant nivolumab and ipilimumab in lung cancer. The CDR3 totals 11 residues. CDR1 is DFQATT and CDR2 is SNEGSKA in the germline V gene (reference sequence). Deletions cut 0 bases from V and 5 bases from J, with 4 bases between. Whole-study results and caveats: Only two of four nivolumab-treated tumors gained richness and clonality by surgery. Compared with tumor-adjacent uninvolved lung, resected tumors showed greater richness and clonality. TCR receptors were sequenced in few samples.

The sequence was obtained from an adult with non-small cell lung cancer. This specimen consisted of tumor tissue, obtained after neoadjuvant nivolumab, alone or with ipilimumab, at or shortly before surgery. V and J are TRBV20-1 and TRBJ1-1; the D is unclear. CDR3 nucleotide sequence: TGCAGTGCTAGAGAAACGACTGAAGCTTTCTTT. Amino acid sequence: CSARETTEAFF.